The TCR beta chain under discussion was sequenced for a study of blood T cell repertoires in COVID-19. Background on the study: Collection of acute and convalescent COVID-19 samples took place in the United States, Italy and Spain. The analysed material was cDNA or gDNA that came from T cells, B-cell-depleted T cells, or PBMCs.

In the original analysis: Estimation of nucleated cell counts relied on the amplification of reference gene primers. The table came from immunoSEQ multiplex PCR; TCRdb's copy has only in-frame clones and leaves some out. V and J calls and clone size are those listed in that table; D and trimming were worked out from the DNA. This sample carries around 60,000 clones, roughly 84% of them seen once, and the ten largest clones take around 15%. Trimming removed 2 bases at V and 7 bases at J, with 14 bases between. This CDR3 comprises 15 residues. Germline V gene lookup returns CDR1 MDHEN and CDR2 SYDVKM. While infection was still active, Seattle patients were enrolled and then followed longitudinally.

The chain has TRBV28 and TRBJ1-4; no firm D call. Sequenced input: peripheral blood. The TCR sequence derives from a man aged 55-75 years with COVID-19, enrolled during active disease. Here the CDR3 reads CASSLRHEGSEKLFF. CDR3 nucleotides: TGTGCCAGCAGTTTAAGACACGAAGGGAGTGAAAAACTGTTTTTT.